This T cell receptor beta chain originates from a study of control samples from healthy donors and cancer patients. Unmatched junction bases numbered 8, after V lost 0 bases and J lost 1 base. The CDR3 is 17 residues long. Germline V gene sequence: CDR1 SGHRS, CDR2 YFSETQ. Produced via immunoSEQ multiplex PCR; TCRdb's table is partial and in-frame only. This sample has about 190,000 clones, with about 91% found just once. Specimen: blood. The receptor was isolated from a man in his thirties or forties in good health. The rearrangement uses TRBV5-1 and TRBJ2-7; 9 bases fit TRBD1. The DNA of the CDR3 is TGCGCCAGCAGCTTGGCCGGACAGGGGACCCCTTCCTACGAGCAGTACTTC. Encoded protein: CASSLAGQGTPSYEQYF.